Included here is one TCR beta chain sequence, with context. This specimen comes from a study of T cell changes during pregnancy in multiple sclerosis. Only in-frame clones appear in the TCRdb table, and some are missing; sequencing was by immunoSEQ multiplex PCR. This table has 45,000 to 50,000 clones, 91% appearing once. V lost 5 bases and J lost 4; bases outside the gene matches: 3. The CDR3 has 14 amino acids. Germline V gene data show CDR1 as MNHEY and CDR2 as SMNVEV (reference sequence). This sample comprised CD8+ T cells from peripheral blood mononuclear cells, obtained after pregnancy. The clonotype comes from a female donor with multiple sclerosis, enrolled in a pregnancy study. The chain is built from TRBV27 and TRBJ2-5, with 11 bases matching TRBD2. DNA for the CDR3: TGTGCCAGCAGTCAACTAGCGGGGGTAGAGACCCAGTACTTC. This translates into CASSQLAGVETQYF.